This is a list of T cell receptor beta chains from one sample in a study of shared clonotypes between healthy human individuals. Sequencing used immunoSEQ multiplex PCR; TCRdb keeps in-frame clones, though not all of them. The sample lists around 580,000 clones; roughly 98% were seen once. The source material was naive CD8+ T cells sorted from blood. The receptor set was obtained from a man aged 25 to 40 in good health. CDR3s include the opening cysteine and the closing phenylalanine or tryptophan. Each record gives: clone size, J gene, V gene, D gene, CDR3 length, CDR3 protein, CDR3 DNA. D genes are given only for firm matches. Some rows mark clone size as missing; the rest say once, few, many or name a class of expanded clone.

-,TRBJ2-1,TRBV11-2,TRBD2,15,CASSLARLAGNEQFF,TGTGCCAGCAGCTTGGCTCGGCTAGCGGGCAATGAGCAGTTCTTC
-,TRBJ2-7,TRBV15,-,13,CATSRVEGPEQYF,TGTGCCACCAGCAGAGTCGAGGGCCCCGAGCAGTACTTC
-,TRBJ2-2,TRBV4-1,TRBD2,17,CASSRPSGSYSAGELFF,TGCGCCAGCAGCCGACCTAGCGGGAGTTATTCGGCTGGGGAGCTGTTTTTT
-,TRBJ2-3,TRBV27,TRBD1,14,CASSSTGLQRTQYF,TGTGCCAGCAGTTCGACAGGGCTTCAGCGTACGCAGTATTTT
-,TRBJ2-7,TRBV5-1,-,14,CASSLEGVSHEQYF,TGCGCCAGCAGCTTGGAGGGGGTCTCTCACGAGCAGTACTTC
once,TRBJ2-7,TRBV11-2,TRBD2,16,CASRGLAGVVTYEQYF,TGTGCCAGCAGAGGACTAGCGGGAGTGGTAACCTACGAGCAGTACTTC
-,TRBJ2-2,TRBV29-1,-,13,CSVVGQNTGELFF,TGCAGCGTTGTGGGACAGAACACCGGGGAGCTGTTTTTT
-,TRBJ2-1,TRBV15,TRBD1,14,CATSSHRGQDEQFF,TGTGCCACCAGCTCACACAGGGGGCAGGACGAGCAGTTCTTC
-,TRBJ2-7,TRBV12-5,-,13,CASAKTASYEQYF,TGTGCTAGTGCCAAGACAGCTTCCTACGAGCAGTACTTC
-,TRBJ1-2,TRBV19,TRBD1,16,CASSPGTVGANYGYTF,TGTGCCAGTAGTCCAGGGACAGTTGGCGCTAACTATGGCTACACCTTC
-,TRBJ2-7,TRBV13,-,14,CASSLRGEGYEQYF,TGTGCCAGCAGCTTAAGAGGGGAAGGCTACGAGCAGTACTTC
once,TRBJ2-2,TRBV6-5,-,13,CASSFSETGELFF,TGTGCCAGCAGTTTTTCAGAGACCGGGGAGCTGTTTTTT
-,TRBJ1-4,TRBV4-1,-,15,CASRLESQGHEKLFF,TGCGCCAGCAGACTGGAGTCACAGGGCCATGAAAAACTGTTTTTT
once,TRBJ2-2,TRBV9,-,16,CASSVDPGAGTGELFF,TGTGCCAGCAGCGTAGACCCAGGGGCGGGCACCGGGGAGCTGTTTTTT
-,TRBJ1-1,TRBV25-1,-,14,CASSEAVGRFEAFF,TGTGCCAGCAGTGAAGCGGTAGGGAGATTTGAAGCTTTCTTT
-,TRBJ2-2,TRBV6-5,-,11,CATKSPGELFF,TGTGCCACAAAGTCGCCCGGGGAGCTGTTTTTT
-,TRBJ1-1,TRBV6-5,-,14,CASRSRGGNTEAFF,TGTGCCAGCAGGTCAAGGGGGGGGAACACTGAAGCTTTCTTT
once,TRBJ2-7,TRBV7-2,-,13,CASSLAPAYEQYF,TGTGCCAGCAGCTTAGCTCCCGCCTACGAGCAGTACTTC
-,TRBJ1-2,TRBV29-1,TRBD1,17,CSVESRTTGGERYGYTF,TGCAGCGTTGAATCTAGGACTACAGGGGGGGAGCGCTATGGCTACACCTTC
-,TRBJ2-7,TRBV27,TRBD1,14,CASSLTGGRYEQYF,TGTGCCAGCAGTTTAACAGGGGGGCGATACGAGCAGTACTTC
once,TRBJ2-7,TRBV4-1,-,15,CASSLGGDPSYEQYF,TGCGCCAGCAGCCTGGGGGGTGACCCCTCCTACGAGCAGTACTTC
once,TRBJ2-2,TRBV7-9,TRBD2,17,CASSSYAGLAGAGELFF,TGTGCCAGCAGCTCTTATGCGGGACTAGCGGGGGCCGGGGAGCTGTTTTTT
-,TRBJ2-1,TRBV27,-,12,CASRGSYNEQFF,TGTGCCAGCAGGGGCTCCTACAATGAGCAGTTCTTC
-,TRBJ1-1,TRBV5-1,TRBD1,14,CASSQGQGASEAFF,TGCGCCAGCAGCCAGGGACAGGGGGCGTCTGAAGCTTTCTTT
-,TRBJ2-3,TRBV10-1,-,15,CASSEARAMGDTQYF,TGCGCCAGCAGTGAGGCCCGGGCAATGGGGGATACGCAGTATTTT
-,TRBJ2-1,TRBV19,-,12,CASSIINNEQFF,TGTGCCAGTAGTATAATCAACAATGAGCAGTTCTTC
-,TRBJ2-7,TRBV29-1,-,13,CSVVGIEHYEQYF,TGCAGCGTTGTGGGGATTGAACACTACGAGCAGTACTTC
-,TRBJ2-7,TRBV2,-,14,CASVNRDRTYEQYF,TGTGCCAGCGTCAACCGAGACAGGACCTACGAGCAGTACTTC
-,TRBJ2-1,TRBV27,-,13,CASSLMAYNEQFF,TGTGCCAGCAGTTTAATGGCCTACAATGAGCAGTTCTTC
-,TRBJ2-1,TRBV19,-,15,CASSISADLYNEQFF,TGTGCCAGTAGTATCTCGGCAGACCTATACAATGAGCAGTTCTTC
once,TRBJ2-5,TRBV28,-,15,CASSLRATPGETQYF,TGTGCCAGCAGTTTACGGGCCACGCCAGGGGAGACCCAGTACTTC
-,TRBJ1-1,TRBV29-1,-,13,CSADRDQNTEAFF,TGCAGCGCCGACCGAGACCAGAACACTGAAGCTTTCTTT
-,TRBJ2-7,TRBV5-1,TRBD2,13,CASRPGGGYEQYF,TGCGCCAGCCGGCCGGGGGGAGGCTACGAGCAGTACTTC
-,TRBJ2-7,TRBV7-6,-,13,CASSSGAGYEQYF,TGTGCCAGCAGCTCGGGGGCAGGGTACGAGCAGTACTTC
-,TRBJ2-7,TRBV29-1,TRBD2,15,CSVEGLAGEAYEQYF,TGCAGCGTAGAAGGACTAGCGGGAGAGGCCTACGAGCAGTACTTC
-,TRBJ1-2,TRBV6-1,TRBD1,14,CASSASRDRAGYTF,TGTGCCAGCAGCGCATCAAGGGACAGAGCCGGCTACACCTTC